The 15 T cell receptor beta chains below come from one sample, sequenced in a study of shared clonotypes between healthy human individuals. The data were produced by immunoSEQ multiplex PCR, yet TCRdb's version contains in-frame clones alone and is incomplete. The sample shows 760,000 or so clones, around 96% of them seen only once. Naive CD8 populations comprised CD45RO-negative cells positively selected for CCR7, excluding terminally differentiated effector memory CD45RA+ cells. Sample: naive CD8+ T cells sorted from blood. The receptors shown here come from a man aged 25 to 40 in good health.

The V and J genes are TRBV14 and TRBJ2-1; 10 nucleotides agree with TRBD2. From germline, CDR1 is SGHDN and CDR2 FVKESK. J lost 6 bases, V lost 1 base, and 9 bases had no gene match. The CDR3 has 17 amino acids. CDR3 sequence: CASSQGVRASGSNEQFF. CDR3 nucleotides: TGTGCCAGCAGCCAAGGGGTGAGGGCTAGCGGGAGCAATGAGCAGTTCTTC.

This clone was seen only once. V usage is TRBV12-2 and J usage is TRBJ1-2; the table calls TRBD1, which could not be checked here. TRBV12-2 is noted as a pseudogene. The CDR3 is made up of 19 amino acids. The CDR3 loop is CASRLARTGNNPPTYGYTF. For the CDR3, the DNA is TGTGCAAGTCGCTTAGCCCGTACAGGCAATAATCCCCCAACCTATGGCTACACCTTC.

This clone was recorded once. The chain uses TRBV27 and TRBJ2-1; 11 bases are a match to TRBD2. Per the germline V gene, CDR1 is MNHEY and CDR2 is SMNVEV (reference sequence). This CDR3 has 13 amino acids. The J segment lost 8 bases and the V segment lost 4 bases, leaving 1 base of the junction unmatched. The CDR3 region has the DNA TGTGCCAGCAGTTCTAGCGGGAGGTATGAGCAGTTCTTC. Translation gives CASSSSGRYEQFF.

The V call is TRBV5-1, the J call TRBJ2-5, with unresolved D. Germline V lookup: CDR1 SGHRS, CDR2 YFSETQ. Trimming stripped 0 bases from V and 1 base from J, with 7 bases between. The CDR3 consists of 14 residues. The CDR3, as DNA: TGCGCCAGCAGCTTGGGGCAGTCCCAAGAGACCCAGTACTTC. Translating gives CASSLGQSQETQYF. Full variable domain (outside the CDR3, taken from reference TRBV5-1 and TRBJ2-5): KAGVTQTPRYLIKTRGQQVTLSCSPISGHRSVSWYQQTPGQGLQFLFEYFSETQRNKGNFPGRFSGRQFSNSRSEMNVSTLELGDSALYLCASSLGQSQETQYFGPGTRLLVL.

This clone has a single count. This chain connects TRBV29-1 to TRBJ1-2, with D maybe TRBD1 (5 bases). Germline lookup yields CDR1 SQVTM and CDR2 ANQGSEA. V lost 7 bases, J lost 4 bases, and 16 bases lay in between. CDR3 length: 13 residues. This CDR3 is CSARRDEIYGYTF. In DNA form, the CDR3 reads TGCAGCGCCCGGAGGGACGAGATCTATGGCTACACCTTC.

This chain connects TRBV5-1 to TRBJ2-7, with 9 bases identical to TRBD2. J gave up 4 bases and V 4 bases, and 12 bases lay outside the gene matches. The CDR3 spans 16 residues. The germline V gene has CDR1 SGHRS and CDR2 YFSETQ. The CDR3 here is CASSPRRAGGSYEQYF. Written as DNA, the CDR3 is TGCGCCAGCAGCCCCCGGAGGGCGGGAGGGTCATACGAGCAGTACTTC.

The V call is TRBV19, the J call TRBJ1-1; D might be TRBD1 (5 bases). V was clipped by 5 bases and J by 3 bases, with 13 bases between them. This CDR3 region has 14 residues. Looked up from germline, CDR1 is LNHDA and CDR2 is SQIVND (reference sequence). CDR3 amino acids: CASSQYRSDTEAFF. The CDR3 region has the DNA TGTGCCAGTAGTCAATACAGGTCCGACACTGAAGCTTTCTTT.

V gene TRBV5-5 combines with J gene TRBJ2-7; D is possibly TRBD2 (6 bases). Germline V gives CDR1 SGHKS, CDR2 YYEKEE (reference sequence). Deletions cut 0 bases from V and 1 base from J, with 14 bases between. The CDR3 is 16 amino acids. The CDR3 nucleotides read TGTGCCAGCAGCTTGGGGCCGGGACTCGCATCCTACGAGCAGTACTTC. It is translated as CASSLGPGLASYEQYF.

This chain links TRBV10-2 with TRBJ2-2; D remains ambiguous. The CDR3 length is 15 residues. From germline, CDR1 is WSHSY and CDR2 SAAADI. V shed 8 bases and J shed 0 bases, with 13 bases lying between them. Written as DNA, the CDR3 is TGCGCCAGCTTACAAGACACCGCGAACACCGGGGAGCTGTTTTTT. It yields the protein CASLQDTANTGELFF.

The V and J genes are TRBV9 and TRBJ1-1; 7 bases match TRBD1. Per the germline V gene, CDR1 is SGDLS and CDR2 is YYNGEE. CDR3 length: 13 residues. Unmatched junction bases numbered 6, after V lost 3 bases and J lost 7 bases. CDR3 amino acids: CASSAGQAIEAFF. CDR3 coding DNA: TGTGCCAGCAGCGCAGGACAGGCTATTGAAGCTTTCTTT. Combining the CDR3 with reference TRBV9 and TRBJ1-1 gives the whole variable domain DSGVTQTPKHLITATGQRVTLRCSPRSGDLSVYWYQQSLDQGLQFLIQYYNGEERAKGNILERFSAQQFPDLHSELNLSSLELGDSALYFCASSAGQAIEAFFGQGTRLTVV.

The chain uses TRBV7-9 and TRBJ1-1; TRBD1 agrees at 7 bases. Trimming removed 5 bases from V and 0 bases from J; junction bases left unmatched: 3. The CDR3 has 14 amino acids. The germline CDR1 and CDR2 sequences are SEHNR and FQNEAQ (reference sequence). CDR3 residues: CASSRDSLNTEAFF. Written as DNA, the CDR3 is TGTGCCAGCAGCCGGGACAGCCTGAACACTGAAGCTTTCTTT. Supplemented by reference TRBV7-9 and TRBJ1-1, the full variable domain reads DTGVSQNPRHKITKRGQNVTFRCDPISEHNRLYWYRQTLGQGPEFLTYFQNEAQLEKSRLLSDRFSAERPKGSFSTLEIQRTEQGDSAMYLCASSRDSLNTEAFFGQGTRLTVV.

The chain recombines TRBV7-9 with TRBJ2-7; D may be TRBD1 or TRBD2 (6 bases each). V was trimmed by 1 base and J by 6 bases, leaving 13 bases between them. The CDR3 spans 14 residues. The germline gives CDR1 SEHNR, CDR2 FQNEAQ (reference sequence). CDR3 protein: CASSLGGARSEQYF. The CDR3 DNA is TGTGCCAGCAGCTTAGGGGGGGCTAGATCCGAGCAGTACTTC.

The chain couples TRBV28 to TRBJ1-5; D gene unclear. Germline values: CDR1 MDHEN, CDR2 SYDVKM. V lost 8 bases, J lost 3 bases, and 14 bases lay in between. CDR3 length: 14 amino acids. CDR3 nucleotide sequence: TGTGCCAGCGGGTATGATGTAGACAATCAGCCCCAGCATTTT. This encodes CASGYDVDNQPQHF.

The chain carries TRBV28 and TRBJ2-7; 7 nucleotides align to TRBD2. The CDR3 runs to 13 residues. Germline V gene sequence: CDR1 MDHEN, CDR2 SYDVKM. V lost 8 bases and J lost 2; bases outside the gene matches: 6. CDR3 bases: TGTGCCAGCCCAGGGAGGGCCACCTACGAGCAGTACTTC. Residues: CASPGRATYEQYF.

The rearrangement uses TRBV15 and TRBJ2-1; 9 bases match TRBD2. Germline CDR1 and CDR2: LNHNV and YYDKDF (reference sequence). Losses at the gene ends were 1 base for V and 0 bases for J; bases not matched to a gene: 7. This CDR3 comprises 18 residues. The CDR3 here is CATSRGRLAGSSYNEQFF. In DNA, the CDR3 is TGTGCCACCAGCAGAGGTCGGCTAGCGGGAAGCTCCTACAATGAGCAGTTCTTC.